The 23 T cell receptor beta chains reported below all come from one sample, sequenced in a study of shared clonotypes between healthy human individuals. The assay was immunoSEQ multiplex PCR, and TCRdb's table has in-frame clones only and misses some. The sample shows over a million clones, 75% to 85% of them seen only once. The specimen was memory CD4+ T cells from PBMCs. Subset specified: CD45RA-negative fraction. These receptors were obtained from a man between 18 and 35 years old in good health. Some clones in this sample may be carry-over from other donors' samples.

The chain is built from TRBV6-1 and TRBJ2-2; either TRBD1 or TRBD2 may supply D (5 bases each). The CDR3 extends over 15 amino acids. Germline loops: CDR1 MNHNS, CDR2 SASEGT. V lost 4 bases and J lost 4, with 13 bases in between. The DNA for the CDR3 is TGTGCCAGCAGTGCATGGGACGGGATCACCGGGGAGCTGTTTTTT. Protein sequence: CASSAWDGITGELFF.

In its sample, this clone was seen a few times. The chain carries TRBV7-9 and TRBJ1-5; TRBD1 might be the D (5 bases). The CDR3 sequence is 13 residues long. V was trimmed by 1 base and J by 7 bases, leaving 8 bases between them. Germline CDR1 is SEHNR and CDR2 is FQNEAQ (reference sequence). The CDR3, as DNA: TGTGCCAGCAGCTTAGAGGGGATCCAGCCCCAGCATTTT. Encoded protein: CASSLEGIQPQHF.

As for this clone: Other DNA sequences within the sample encode an identical CDR3. The genes are TRBV5-1 and TRBJ1-4; 11 bases match TRBD1. Trimming took 2 bases from V and 7 from J; bases not matched to a gene: 1. Germline V gene lookup returns CDR1 SGHRS and CDR2 YFSETQ. This CDR3 has 14 residues. Written as DNA, the CDR3 is TGCGCCAGCAGCTTTGGGACAGGGGGTGAAAAACTGTTTTTT. Translating it yields CASSFGTGGEKLFF. Drawing the rest from reference TRBV5-1 and TRBJ1-4, the complete variable domain is KAGVTQTPRYLIKTRGQQVTLSCSPISGHRSVSWYQQTPGQGLQFLFEYFSETQRNKGNFPGRFSGRQFSNSRSEMNVSTLELGDSALYLCASSFGTGGEKLFFGSGTQLSVL.

The rearrangement uses TRBV10-3 and TRBJ2-7, with D perhaps TRBD2 (6 bases). V lost 10 bases and J lost 3, with 10 bases in between. From germline, CDR1 is ENHRY and CDR2 SYGVKD. The CDR3 sequence is 11 residues long. The CDR3 DNA sequence: TGTGCCACTAGCGAATACTACGAGCAGTACTTC. Its protein is CATSEYYEQYF.

The rearrangement joins TRBV18 to TRBJ1-2; D remains unclear. CDR1 is KGHSH and CDR2 is LQKENI in the germline V gene. Trimming took off 3 bases at V and 1 base at J, with 15 bases between the two ends. The CDR3 totals 16 residues. CDR3 region: CASSPSVGNFNYGYTF. For the CDR3, the DNA is TGTGCCAGCTCACCCTCCGTCGGGAATTTTAACTATGGCTACACCTTC.

This chain joins TRBV28 and TRBJ2-7, with 10 bases identical to TRBD1. Germline values: CDR1 MDHEN, CDR2 SYDVKM. This CDR3 is 15 amino acids long. Trimming at V came to 9 bases and at J to 4 bases, leaving 12 bases not matched to a gene. The CDR3, as DNA: TGTGCCAGTACGCCTCCGGGACAGGGGAGGTACGAGCAGTACTTC. Its translation: CASTPPGQGRYEQYF.

DNA of the CDR3: TGTGCCAGCACCTTCTTAGCGGGAGGGCCCTGGAATGAGCAGTTCTTC. The encoded protein is CASTFLAGGPWNEQFF. V and J are TRBV6-6 and TRBJ2-1, with 11 bases lining up with TRBD2. J gave up 7 bases and V 7 bases, and 12 bases lay outside the gene matches. The CDR3 consists of 16 residues. The germline V gene has CDR1 MNHNY and CDR2 SVGAGI (reference sequence).

This clone was seen a single time. The V gene is TRBV28, the J gene TRBJ2-3; TRBD1 is a possible D gene (5 bases). The germline gives CDR1 MDHEN, CDR2 SYDVKM. The CDR3 runs 14 residues. With 3 bases removed from V and 2 bases from J, the gap between germline ends came to 9 bases. Written as DNA, the CDR3 is TGTGCCAGCAGTTTTTTGACAGCCACAGATACGCAGTATTTT. This sequence encodes CASSFLTATDTQYF.

The CDR3 sequence is CASSLWADRQETQYF. The CDR3 DNA reads TGCGCCAGCAGCCTATGGGCGGACAGACAAGAGACCCAGTACTTC. The V call is TRBV5-1, the J call TRBJ2-5; perhaps TRBD1 as D (6 bases). The CDR3 covers 15 residues. CDR1 and CDR2 from the germline V gene are SGHRS and YFSETQ. Deletions cut 4 bases from V and 2 bases from J, with 15 bases between.

About this clone itself: A much larger clone differs from this one at a single base, so this may be a read error. The chain uses TRBV9 and TRBJ1-1; tentatively, D is TRBD1 (5 bases). The germline V gene has CDR1 SGDLS and CDR2 YYNGEE. The CDR3 is made up of 13 amino acids. V lost 5 bases and J 1 base, leaving 9 bases between the germline ends. The CDR3 coding sequence is TGTGCCAGCAGTGGGACGGCGAACACTGAAGCTTTCTTT. Translated: CASSGTANTEAFF.

With respect to this clone: Other DNA sequences in the sample encode the same CDR3. The chain is built from TRBV7-9 and TRBJ2-7; TRBD2 might be the D (6 bases). V dropped 1 base and J dropped 2 bases, with 9 bases sitting between them. The V gene's germline CDR1 is SEHNR and CDR2 FQNEAQ (reference sequence). CDR3 size: 14 residues. Here the CDR3 reads CASSLGRGTYEQYF. The CDR3 DNA sequence: TGTGCCAGCAGCTTAGGGCGGGGAACCTACGAGCAGTACTTC.

This clone appeared a single time. V usage is TRBV5-4 and J usage is TRBJ2-2, with D maybe TRBD1 (6 bases). The CDR3 consists of 16 residues. CDR1 and CDR2 (germline): SGHNT, YYREEE (reference sequence). Trimming pared 4 bases from V and 5 bases from J, leaving 18 bases between. The CDR3 reads CASSAVEGGSTGELFF. The CDR3 coding sequence is TGTGCCAGCAGCGCGGTGGAAGGGGGTTCTACCGGGGAGCTGTTTTTT.

V is TRBV6-1 and J is TRBJ1-2; D is ambiguous. The CDR3 is 14 residues long. Per germline, CDR1 MNHNS and CDR2 SASEGT. V was cut by 2 bases and J by 7 bases, with 14 bases left in between. CDR3 nucleotides: TGTGCCAGCAGTGAACTTGGGCAGTCCCTTGGCTACACCTTC. Its protein is CASSELGQSLGYTF.

Only one count was recorded for this clone. With only one base between it and a far larger clone, this is likely a read error. The CDR3 bases are TGCAGCGTTGAAGATGGGGACCGGGGCTATGGCCACACCTTC. Its protein product is CSVEDGDRGYGHTF. V is TRBV29-1 and J is TRBJ1-2; possibly TRBD1 for D (5 bases). Per the germline V gene, CDR1 is SQVTM and CDR2 is ANQGSEA. The CDR3 length is 14 residues.

This clone was seen only a few times. V usage is TRBV2 and J usage is TRBJ2-5; D gene ambiguous. CDR1 is SNHLY, CDR2 FYNNEI, per germline. The CDR3 length is 16 residues. Trimming shortened V by 3 bases and J by 5 bases, and 19 bases separated the two germline ends. CDR3 nucleotide sequence: TGTGCCAGCAGTGACGGTGGGTTTGGCCTTAGCGAGACCCAGTACTTC. It specifies CASSDGGFGLSETQYF.

The chain employs TRBV7-2 and TRBJ2-7; 9 nucleotides align to TRBD1. This CDR3 spans 15 amino acids. Germline trimming cut 5 bases from V and 3 bases from J; bases unmatched to any gene: 8. In germline, CDR1 is SGHTA, CDR2 FQGNSA. The DNA of the CDR3 is TGTGCCAGCAGCCCATGGACAGGGGTGAACTACGAGCAGTACTTC. Protein sequence: CASSPWTGVNYEQYF.

V is TRBV5-5 and J is TRBJ2-7; D not certain. V gave up 4 bases and J gave up 4 bases, with 9 bases separating them. From germline, CDR1 is SGHKS and CDR2 YYEKEE (reference sequence). The CDR3 extends over 12 amino acids. CDR3 region: CASSRHPYEQYF. The CDR3 DNA follows: TGTGCCAGCAGCCGCCACCCTTACGAGCAGTACTTC.

The chain has TRBV6-5 and TRBJ2-7; either TRBD1 or TRBD2 may fit D (5 bases each). CDR3 length equals 14 residues. V was cut by 6 bases and J by 3 bases, with 15 bases left in between. Germline V gene sequence: CDR1 MNHEY, CDR2 SVGAGI. The CDR3 coding sequence is TGTGCCAGCAGCCCGGGACGGAAAAACTACGAGCAGTACTTC. It encodes CASSPGRKNYEQYF.

The table lists this clone with a few counts. A read error may be the cause here, since a much bigger clone is one base away. V gene TRBV4-1 combines with J gene TRBJ2-2, with D tentatively TRBD2 (5 bases). The germline V gene has CDR1 MGHRA and CDR2 YSYEKL. The CDR3 extends over 16 amino acids. The chain's CDR3 is CASSQVPHANTGEPFF. The CDR3 DNA reads as TGCGCCAGCAGCCAAGTGCCGCACGCGAACACCGGGGAGCCGTTTTTT.

This clone showed up just a few times. The CDR3 here is CASSLTGVGLGTNEKLFF. As DNA, the CDR3 is TGCGCCAGCAGCCTGACAGGGGTGGGATTAGGAACTAATGAAAAACTGTTTTTT. V is TRBV5-1 and J is TRBJ1-4; 8 bases map to TRBD1. The length of the CDR3 is 18 residues. Germline V lookup: CDR1 SGHRS, CDR2 YFSETQ. Trimming at V came to 4 bases and at J to 1 base, leaving 12 bases not matched to a gene.

The chain employs TRBV6-4 and TRBJ1-5; D uncertain. The CDR3 totals 11 residues. Between the trimmed V and J ends, which lost 7 bases and 8 bases, there was a span of 9 bases. Germline V gives CDR1 MRHNA, CDR2 SNTAGT. CDR3 in amino acids: CASKGNEPQHF. DNA for the CDR3: TGTGCCAGCAAAGGGAACGAGCCCCAGCATTTT.

The chain is built from TRBV18 and TRBJ2-1; TRBD2 matches at 8 bases. Germline-derived CDR1 and CDR2 are KGHSH and LQKENI. The CDR3 runs 12 residues. V shed 1 base and J 10 bases; nucleotides not matched to a gene: 0. CDR3 in DNA: TGTGCCAGCTCACCACAGCGGGAGGAGCAGTTCTTC. Its protein product is CASSPQREEQFF.

This chain connects TRBV18 to TRBJ1-4, with D hard to call. This CDR3 is 16 amino acids long. Trimming took 1 base from V and 1 from J, leaving 10 bases between them. The germline gives CDR1 KGHSH, CDR2 LQKENI. The chain's CDR3 is CASSPRGQITNEKLFF. For the CDR3, the DNA is TGTGCCAGCTCACCACGGGGTCAGATAACTAATGAAAAACTGTTTTTT.